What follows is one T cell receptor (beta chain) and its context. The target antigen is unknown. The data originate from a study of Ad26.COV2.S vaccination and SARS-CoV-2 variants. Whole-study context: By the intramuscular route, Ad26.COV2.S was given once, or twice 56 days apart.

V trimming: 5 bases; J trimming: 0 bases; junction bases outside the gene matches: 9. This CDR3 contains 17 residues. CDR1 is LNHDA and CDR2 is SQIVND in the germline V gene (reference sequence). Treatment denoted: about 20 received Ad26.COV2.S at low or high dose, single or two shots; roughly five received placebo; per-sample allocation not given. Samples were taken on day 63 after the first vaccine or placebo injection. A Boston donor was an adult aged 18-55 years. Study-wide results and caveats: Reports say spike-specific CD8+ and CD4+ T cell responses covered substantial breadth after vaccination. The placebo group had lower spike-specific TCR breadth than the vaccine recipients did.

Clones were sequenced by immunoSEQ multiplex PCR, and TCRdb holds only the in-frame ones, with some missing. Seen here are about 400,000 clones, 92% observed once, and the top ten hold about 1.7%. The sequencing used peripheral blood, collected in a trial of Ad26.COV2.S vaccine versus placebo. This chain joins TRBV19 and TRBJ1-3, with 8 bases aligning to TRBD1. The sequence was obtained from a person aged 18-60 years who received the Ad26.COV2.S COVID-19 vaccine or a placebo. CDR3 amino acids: CASSPIRDRISGNTIYF. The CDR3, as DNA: TGTGCCAGTAGTCCCATTCGGGACAGGATCTCTGGAAACACCATATATTTT.